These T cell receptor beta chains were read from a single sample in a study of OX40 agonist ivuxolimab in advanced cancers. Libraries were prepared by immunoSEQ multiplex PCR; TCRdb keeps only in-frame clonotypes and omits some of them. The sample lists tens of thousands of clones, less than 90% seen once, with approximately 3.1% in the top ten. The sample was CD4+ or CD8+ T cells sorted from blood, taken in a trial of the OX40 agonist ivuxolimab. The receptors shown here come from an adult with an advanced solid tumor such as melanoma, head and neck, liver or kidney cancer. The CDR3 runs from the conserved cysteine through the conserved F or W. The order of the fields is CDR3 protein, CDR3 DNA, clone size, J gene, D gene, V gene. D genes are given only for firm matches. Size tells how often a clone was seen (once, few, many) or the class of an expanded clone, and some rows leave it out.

CDR3: CATNPGRDYEQYF; DNA: TGTGCCACCAACCCCGGCAGGGACTACGAGCAGTACTTC; size: NA; J: TRBJ2-7; D: NA; V: TRBV15
CDR3: CASSFLVAATGELFF; DNA: TGTGCCAGCAGCTTTCTTGTTGCGGCCACCGGGGAGCTGTTTTTT; size: NA; J: TRBJ2-2; D: NA; V: TRBV5-8
CDR3: CASLTSLSGANVLTF; DNA: TGTGCCAGCCTCACGTCCCTTTCTGGGGCCAACGTCCTGACTTTC; size: once; J: TRBJ2-6; D: NA; V: TRBV18
CDR3: CASSTRQGNRMDSPLHF; DNA: TGTGCCAGTAGTACCCGACAGGGAAACAGAATGGATTCACCCCTCCACTTT; size: NA; J: TRBJ1-6; D: TRBD1; V: TRBV19
CDR3: CASSLWGSTTGELFF; DNA: TGTGCCAGCAGCTTATGGGGCAGCACCACCGGGGAGCTGTTTTTT; size: NA; J: TRBJ2-2; D: NA; V: TRBV11-3
CDR3: CASSLRLAQETQYF; DNA: TGTGCCAGCAGCTTACGACTAGCCCAAGAGACCCAGTACTTC; size: once; J: TRBJ2-5; D: TRBD2; V: TRBV7-8
CDR3: CASSLTRTGTLGDEQFF; DNA: TGTGCCAGCAGCTTGACGCGGACAGGGACTTTGGGCGATGAGCAGTTCTTC; size: once; J: TRBJ2-1; D: TRBD1; V: TRBV5-6
CDR3: CASSPRGRREQYF; DNA: TGTGCCAGCAGCCCCAGAGGCAGAAGGGAGCAGTACTTC; size: medium-sized; J: TRBJ2-7; D: NA; V: TRBV7-9
CDR3: CASSLVVLNTEAFF; DNA: TGTGCCAGCAGCTTAGTGGTGCTGAACACTGAAGCTTTCTTT; size: NA; J: TRBJ1-1; D: NA; V: TRBV7-9
CDR3: CASSLGTVFSGNTIYF; DNA: TGTGCCAGCAGCTTGGGGACAGTTTTCTCTGGAAACACCATATATTTT; size: NA; J: TRBJ1-3; D: NA; V: TRBV5-8
CDR3: CASSYQTGTDSNQPQHF; DNA: TGTGCCAGCAGCTACCAAACCGGGACAGATAGCAATCAGCCCCAGCATTTT; size: NA; J: TRBJ1-5; D: TRBD1; V: TRBV5-8
CDR3: CASSPQGAGELFF; DNA: TGTGCCAGCAGCCCTCAGGGGGCCGGGGAGCTGTTTTTT; size: NA; J: TRBJ2-2; D: TRBD1; V: TRBV7-3
CDR3: CASSYSSRAQGETQYF; DNA: TGTGCCAGCAGTTACTCGAGCAGGGCCCAAGGGGAGACCCAGTACTTC; size: once; J: TRBJ2-5; D: NA; V: TRBV6-5
CDR3: CASSLGGGAGEYYEQYF; DNA: TGCGCCAGCAGCTTGGGTGGGGGAGCAGGGGAGTACTACGAGCAGTACTTC; size: NA; J: TRBJ2-7; D: NA; V: TRBV5-1
CDR3: CASSNFGNEQFF; DNA: TGTGCCAGTAGTAACTTCGGAAATGAGCAGTTCTTC; size: NA; J: TRBJ2-1; D: NA; V: TRBV19
CDR3: CASSLVAGDTDTQYF; DNA: TGTGCCAGCAGCTTAGTGGCAGGGGACACAGATACGCAGTATTTT; size: NA; J: TRBJ2-3; D: NA; V: TRBV7-2
CDR3: CATTGDTYEQYF; DNA: TGTGCCACCACAGGTGACACTTACGAGCAGTACTTC; size: NA; J: TRBJ2-7; D: NA; V: TRBV10-3
CDR3: CASSSSDRASYGYTF; DNA: TGTGCCAGCAGCTCGTCCGACAGGGCCTCGTATGGCTACACCTTC; size: NA; J: TRBJ1-2; D: TRBD1; V: TRBV11-2
CDR3: CASSPGAENYNEQFF; DNA: TGTGCCAGCTCACCTGGGGCAGAAAATTACAATGAGCAGTTCTTC; size: NA; J: TRBJ2-1; D: NA; V: TRBV18
CDR3: CASSAETGNEKLFF; DNA: TGTGCCAGCAGCGCCGAAACAGGGAATGAAAAACTGTTTTTT; size: NA; J: TRBJ1-4; D: NA; V: TRBV11-1
CDR3: CASSGTGDNYEQYF; DNA: TGCGCCAGCAGCGGGACAGGAGATAACTACGAGCAGTACTTC; size: NA; J: TRBJ2-7; D: TRBD1; V: TRBV5-1
CDR3: CASADRTRFSGSPLHF; DNA: TGTGCCAGCGCGGACAGGACCAGATTTTCGGGCTCACCCCTCCACTTT; size: NA; J: TRBJ1-6; D: TRBD1; V: TRBV25-1
CDR3: CASSVAEDTEAFF; DNA: TGTGCCAGCAGTGTAGCGGAGGACACTGAAGCTTTCTTT; size: NA; J: TRBJ1-1; D: NA; V: TRBV2
CDR3: CASSQETGGYTQYF; DNA: TGCGCCAGCAGCCAAGAGACAGGGGGTTATACGCAGTATTTT; size: NA; J: TRBJ2-3; D: TRBD1; V: TRBV4-3